What follows is one T cell receptor (beta chain) and its context. The sample is drawn from a study of T cell responses to AZD1222 COVID-19 vaccine. The ends were cut back, 0 bases at V and 3 bases at J, with 8 bases in the middle. CDR1 is SGHNT and CDR2 is YENEEA in the germline V gene. CDR3 length equals 14 residues. The assay was immunoSEQ multiplex PCR, and TCRdb's table has in-frame clones only and misses some. The table has about 85,000 clones, 80% to 90% seen once. The sample here was peripheral blood, taken on day 0 of AZD1222 vaccination. The receptor was isolated from an adult in good health. The chain uses TRBV11-3 and TRBJ1-2; D is uncertain. The CDR3 loop reads CASSLEADDYGYTF. The CDR3 DNA sequence: TGTGCCAGCAGCTTAGAGGCAGACGACTATGGCTACACCTTC.